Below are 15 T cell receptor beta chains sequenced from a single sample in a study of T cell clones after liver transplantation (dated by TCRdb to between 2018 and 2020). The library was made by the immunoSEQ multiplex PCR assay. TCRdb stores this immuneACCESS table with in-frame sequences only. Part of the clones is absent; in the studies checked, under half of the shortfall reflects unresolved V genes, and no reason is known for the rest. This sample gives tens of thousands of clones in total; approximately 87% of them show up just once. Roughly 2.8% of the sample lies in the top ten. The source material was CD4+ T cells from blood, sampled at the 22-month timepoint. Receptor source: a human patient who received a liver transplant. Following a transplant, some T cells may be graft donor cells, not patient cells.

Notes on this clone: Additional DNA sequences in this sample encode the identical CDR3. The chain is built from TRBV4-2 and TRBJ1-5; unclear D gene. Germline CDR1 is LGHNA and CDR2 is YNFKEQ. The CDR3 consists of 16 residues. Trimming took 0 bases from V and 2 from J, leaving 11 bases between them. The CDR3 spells CASSQDPEDGNQPQHF. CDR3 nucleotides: TGTGCCAGCAGCCAAGACCCGGAGGATGGCAATCAGCCCCAGCATTTT.

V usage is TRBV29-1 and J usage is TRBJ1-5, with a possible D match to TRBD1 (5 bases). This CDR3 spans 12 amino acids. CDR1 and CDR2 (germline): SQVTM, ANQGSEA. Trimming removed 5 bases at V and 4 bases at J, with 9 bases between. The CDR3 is CSVSQGNQPQHF. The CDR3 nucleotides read TGCAGCGTTTCCCAGGGAAATCAGCCCCAGCATTTT.

For the CDR3, the DNA is TGTGCCAGCTCACCACTAGCGTACAGAGGTCAGAGAGGCACAGATACGCAGTATTTT. This translates into CASSPLAYRGQRGTDTQYF. The chain employs TRBV18 and TRBJ2-3, with a weak D call TRBD2 (5 bases). V was cut by 1 base and J by 1 base, with 21 bases left in between. CDR3 length: 19 residues. In germline, CDR1 is KGHSH, CDR2 LQKENI.

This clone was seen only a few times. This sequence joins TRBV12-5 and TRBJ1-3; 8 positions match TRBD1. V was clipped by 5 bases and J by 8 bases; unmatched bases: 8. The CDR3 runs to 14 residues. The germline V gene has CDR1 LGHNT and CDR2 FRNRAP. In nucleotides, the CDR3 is TGTGCTAGTGGTAATACTACAGGGGGAGACACCATATATTTT. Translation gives CASGNTTGGDTIYF.

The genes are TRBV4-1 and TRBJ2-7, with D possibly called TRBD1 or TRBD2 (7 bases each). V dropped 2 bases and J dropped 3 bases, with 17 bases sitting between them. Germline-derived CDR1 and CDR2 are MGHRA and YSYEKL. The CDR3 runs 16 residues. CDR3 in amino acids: CASSQKGGDRFYEQYF. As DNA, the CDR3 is TGCGCCAGCAGCCAAAAGGGGGGGGACAGATTCTACGAGCAGTACTTC.

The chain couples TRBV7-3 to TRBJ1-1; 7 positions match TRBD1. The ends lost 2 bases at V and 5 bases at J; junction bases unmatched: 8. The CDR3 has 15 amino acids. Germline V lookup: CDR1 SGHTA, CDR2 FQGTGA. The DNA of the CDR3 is TGTGCCAGCAGCTTACGAGACAGGGAGTGGACTGAAGCTTTCTTT. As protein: CASSLRDREWTEAFF.

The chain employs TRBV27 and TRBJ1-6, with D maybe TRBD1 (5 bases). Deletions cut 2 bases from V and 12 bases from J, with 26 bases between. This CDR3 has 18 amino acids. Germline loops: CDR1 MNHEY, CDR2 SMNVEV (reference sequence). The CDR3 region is CASSLVGVTGRGLGPLHF. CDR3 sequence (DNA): TGTGCCAGCAGTTTAGTTGGGGTGACTGGGAGGGGCCTGGGACCCCTCCACTTT.

The CDR3 DNA reads as TGTGCCAGCTCATTATCGGGACTTCAAGAGACCCAGTACTTC. This gives the protein CASSLSGLQETQYF. The chain combines TRBV18 with TRBJ2-5; D is possibly TRBD2 (6 bases). This CDR3 spans 14 amino acids. Per the germline V gene, CDR1 is KGHSH and CDR2 is LQKENI. V was shortened by 5 bases and J by 2 bases, with 12 bases between the two germline ends.

The CDR3 spells CAIGKQGVDEQYF. CDR3 coding DNA: TGTGCCATCGGAAAACAGGGGGTCGACGAGCAGTACTTC. The rearrangement links TRBV25-1 to TRBJ2-7; 8 positions match TRBD1. Germline values: CDR1 MGHDK, CDR2 SYGVNS. This CDR3 is built from 13 residues. Trimming removed 10 bases from V and 5 bases from J; junction bases left unmatched: 10.

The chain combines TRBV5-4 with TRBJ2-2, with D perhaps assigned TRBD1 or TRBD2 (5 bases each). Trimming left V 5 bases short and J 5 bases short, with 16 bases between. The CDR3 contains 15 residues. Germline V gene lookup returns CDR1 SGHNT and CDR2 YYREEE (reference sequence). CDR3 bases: TGTGCCAGCAGTCCACCGGGACGACAAACCGGGGAGCTGTTTTTT. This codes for CASSPPGRQTGELFF.

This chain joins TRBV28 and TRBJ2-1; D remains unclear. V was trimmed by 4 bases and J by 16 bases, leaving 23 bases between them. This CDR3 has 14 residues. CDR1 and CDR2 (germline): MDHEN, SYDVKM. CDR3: CASSSRYLAVSFFF. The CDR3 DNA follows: TGTGCCAGCAGTTCGCGGTACTTGGCCGTCTCGTTCTTCTTC.

Written as DNA, the CDR3 is TGTGCCAGCAGCAGGGACTCGAGCTCTGGAAACACCATATATTTT. It yields the protein CASSRDSSSGNTIYF. The chain links TRBV9 to TRBJ1-3; maybe TRBD1 (5 bases). V lost 4 bases and J 0 bases, leaving 11 bases between the germline ends. The CDR3 consists of 15 residues. In germline, CDR1 is SGDLS, CDR2 YYNGEE.

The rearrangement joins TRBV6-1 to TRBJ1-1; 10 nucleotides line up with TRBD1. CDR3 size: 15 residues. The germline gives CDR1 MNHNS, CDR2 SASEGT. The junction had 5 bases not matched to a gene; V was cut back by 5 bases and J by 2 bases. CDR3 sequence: CASSPRTGGNTEAFF. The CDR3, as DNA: TGTGCCAGCAGTCCCCGGACAGGGGGTAACACTGAAGCTTTCTTT.

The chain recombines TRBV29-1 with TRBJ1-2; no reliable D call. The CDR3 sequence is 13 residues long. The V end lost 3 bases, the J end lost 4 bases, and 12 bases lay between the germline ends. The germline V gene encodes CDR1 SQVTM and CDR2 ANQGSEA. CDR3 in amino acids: CSVDEMSGYGYTF. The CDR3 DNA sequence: TGCAGCGTTGACGAAATGTCGGGCTATGGCTACACCTTC.

The CDR3 loop is CASSFSSGDEQYF. CDR3 in DNA: TGTGCCAGCAGTTTTTCATCCGGGGATGAGCAGTACTTC. The chain has TRBV6-6 and TRBJ2-7; a weak D match, TRBD2 (5 bases). There are 13 residues in the CDR3. Germline CDR1 is MNHNY and CDR2 is SVGAGI (reference sequence). Trimming pared 4 bases from V and 7 bases from J, leaving 14 bases between.